This T cell receptor (beta chain) was sequenced during a study of cytomegalovirus exposure and HLA in healthy donors. Primers: 60 Vbeta forward and 13 Jbeta reverse. TCRdb keeps only in-frame clones here, not all; method: immunoSEQ multiplex PCR. The sample holds around 150,000 clones, over 80% seen once. General study points: Researchers counted around 180 TCR beta chains as cytomegalovirus-associated.

There are a few counts of this clone. Antigen unknown. The germline V gene encodes CDR1 SGDLS and CDR2 YYNGEE. There are 15 residues in the CDR3. Trimming removed 3 bases at V and 5 bases at J, with 18 bases between. This TCR was sampled from a woman aged 18-29 years in good health and CMV-seronegative. Sequencing was done on a sample of PBMCs. This chain joins TRBV9 and TRBJ2-7, with D maybe TRBD2 (5 bases). CDR3 sequence: CASSGGGGRLHEQYF. Written as DNA, the CDR3 is TGTGCCAGCAGCGGAGGAGGCGGCAGATTGCACGAGCAGTACTTC. The whole variable domain, remainder taken from reference TRBV9 and TRBJ2-7, is DSGVTQTPKHLITATGQRVTLRCSPRSGDLSVYWYQQSLDQGLQFLIQYYNGEERAKGNILERFSAQQFPDLHSELNLSSLELGDSALYFCASSGGGGRLHEQYFGPGTRLTVT.